The entry below gives a single TCR beta chain sequence along with its context. No antigen is known for it. One base away there is no much larger clone; base qualities are not given. Based on the germline V gene, the CDR1 and CDR2 sequences are MNHNS and SASEGT. Relative to germline, V is missing 0 bases and J is missing 6 bases, with 9 bases of the junction outside any gene match. The CDR3 spans 16 residues, from the cysteine through the phenylalanine. Only the CDR3 DNA stays, 48 bases, in frame from base 1. These data are taken from a study of shared clonotypes between healthy human individuals (dated by TCRdb to the early 2020s). At the level of the whole study: A couple of women and three men aged 18 to 49 years were included in the cohort. To estimate repertoire size and how much clonotypes are shared between individuals, the study performed deep sequencing of blood TCR repertoires from a handful of healthy adults. For each donor, CD4 naive and CD4 memory were each run on three plates, CD8 naive on two plates, and CD8 memory on one plate. Each donor's leukapheresis produced roughly between about 0.9 and 9.5 billion PBMCs. To increase sequencing depth and limit assay-specific biases, different laboratories used diverse techniques to prepare libraries and sequence TCR repertoires.

TCR CDR3 regions were amplified from genomic DNA by multiplex PCR using the deep immunoSEQ assay. Extracted genomic DNA from each cell subset was distributed evenly across all wells of several immunoSEQ 96-well plates, and each plate was treated as a replicate. For sorted subsets, approximately 210 ng of genomic DNA, equivalent to 30,000 or so T cell genomes, went into each replicate PCR. Purified libraries were quantified with a Qubit 3.0 fluorometer, sized on a Bioanalyzer 2100, and re-quantified with the KAPA Library Quantification kit. A separate single-read 150-cycle Illumina NextSeq 550 flow cell was used to sequence each immunoSEQ 96-well plate. The published analysis was carried out like this. The immunoSEQ output contained only junctional sequences without quality scores, so filtering could not match that applied to full-length reads. Sequences were annotated with PyIR, a Python wrapper for IgBLAST v1.9, using IMGT germline references to assign V/J genes and CDR3. Reads were filtered out if the reads had weak V/J assignments (E-value above 1e-6), no CDR3, stop codons, out-of-frame junctions, or ambiguous translated residues. V3J clonotypes were defined as sequences sharing the same inferred V gene, J gene, and CDR3 amino acid sequence. To compute the percentage overlap between repertoires, the number of shared unique clonotypes was divided by the size of the smaller repertoire. Three approaches were used to assess repertoire richness: RTK rarefaction, the Chao1 estimator, and Recon v2.1 estimates of unobserved clonotypes. OLGA was used to compute generation probabilities for all TCRbeta clonotypes that the gDNA method yielded from four donors. TCRdb carries this immuneACCESS record with in-frame sequences only. Its versions omit some clonotypes, under half of them owing to an unresolved V gene in the studies checked, with the rest unexplained. V and J calls and clone size are copied from that table; D and trimming were computed from the DNA. The table for this sample lists more than 2,000,000 clones; 85% to 95% of them were counted only once. The ten most abundant clones make up 0.3% to 0.4% of the sample.

Study-wide findings and limitations: Incomplete sequencing was indicated by rarefaction of sorted-subset datasets, despite the large sequencing depth. Clonotypes shared by all four sorted-subset donors showed higher generation probabilities than non-shared clonotypes. The genetic and exposure-history diversity represented was limited by the small number of donors. Larger estimated clonotype richness was generally found for naive subsets than for memory subsets. Pairwise subsampling led to the expectation that sequencing depth would affect the degree of clonotype sharing among donors. Across a handful of donors, around 5% of naive CD4, roughly 3.3% of naive CD8, around 2.5% of memory CD4, and 0.4% of memory CD8 clonotypes were shared. Sampling was limited to blood, and TCR repertoires in tissue likely differ from TCR repertoires in blood.

Donors were healthy HIV-negative adults with no recently reported acute infections or vaccinations. Every donor was a Caucasian adult residing in Nashville, Tennessee, USA. CD4+ T cells were enriched by magnetic negative selection, after which naive cells were positively selected on CD45RA and the negative fraction was taken as the memory subset. After blood collection by leukapheresis, PBMCs were isolated using Ficoll-Histopaque density gradient centrifugation and then cryopreserved in the vapor phase of liquid nitrogen. Analytical flow cytometry was used to check the purity and quantity of each magnetically sorted T cell population. From each sorted fraction, genomic DNA was isolated and quantified by UV absorbance on a Nanodrop 2000c.

Specimen: naive CD4+ T cells from PBMCs. Reading the label with the study, this specimen's cell subset or site is: CD45RA+ positively selected. The clonotype comes from a man between 18 and 29 years old in good health. Some clones in this sample may be carry-over from other donors' samples. The chain uses TRBV6-1 and TRBJ2-7; 9 of the junction bases match TRBD2. The sequenced DNA: TGTGCCAGCAGTGAAGCGCTGGGCGGGAGGGCTGGCGAGCAGTACTTC. Its amino acids are CASSEALGGRAGEQYF.